The text below deals with one T cell receptor beta chain. This clone appeared a single time. This clone's antigen is unknown. No much larger clone exists at a distance of one base, and base qualities are not known. The data were taken from a study of technical replicates of blood from four donors (dated by TCRdb to about 2017). The library came from the immunoSEQ multiplex PCR assay. The table comes from immuneACCESS by way of TCRdb, which keeps in-frame sequences with V and J called. Part of the clones is missing from these tables; in studies checked, under half for an unresolved V gene and the rest for unknown reasons. In this sample the table shows around 68,000 clones, 95% to 98% of which occur a single time. The ten largest make up 0.25% to 0.3% of the sample. The V end gives up 6 bases and the J end 1 base, leaving 3 bases in the junction not matched to a gene. CDR1 and CDR2 were assigned from the germline V gene as SNHLY and FYNNEI. Including cysteine and phenylalanine, the CDR3 has 14 amino acids. Of all the DNA, just the CDR3 is kept, 42 bases in frame from base 1.

The sample comprised T cells isolated from PBMCs. The receptor comes from a human donor in good health. The V and J segments used are TRBV2 and TRBJ1-3; 7 bases in between match TRBD1. The DNA reads TGTGCCAGCAGCGCCAGGGGGTCTGGAAACACCATATATTTT. Its translation reads: CASSARGSGNTIYF. With the rest looked up from the reference TRBV2 and TRBJ1-3 genes rather than sequenced, the full variable domain is EPEVTQTPSHQVTQMGQEVILRCVPISNHLYFYWYRQILGQKVEFLVSFYNNEISEKSEIFDDQFSVERPDGSNFTLKIRSTKLEDSAMYFCASSARGSGNTIYFGEGSWLTVV.